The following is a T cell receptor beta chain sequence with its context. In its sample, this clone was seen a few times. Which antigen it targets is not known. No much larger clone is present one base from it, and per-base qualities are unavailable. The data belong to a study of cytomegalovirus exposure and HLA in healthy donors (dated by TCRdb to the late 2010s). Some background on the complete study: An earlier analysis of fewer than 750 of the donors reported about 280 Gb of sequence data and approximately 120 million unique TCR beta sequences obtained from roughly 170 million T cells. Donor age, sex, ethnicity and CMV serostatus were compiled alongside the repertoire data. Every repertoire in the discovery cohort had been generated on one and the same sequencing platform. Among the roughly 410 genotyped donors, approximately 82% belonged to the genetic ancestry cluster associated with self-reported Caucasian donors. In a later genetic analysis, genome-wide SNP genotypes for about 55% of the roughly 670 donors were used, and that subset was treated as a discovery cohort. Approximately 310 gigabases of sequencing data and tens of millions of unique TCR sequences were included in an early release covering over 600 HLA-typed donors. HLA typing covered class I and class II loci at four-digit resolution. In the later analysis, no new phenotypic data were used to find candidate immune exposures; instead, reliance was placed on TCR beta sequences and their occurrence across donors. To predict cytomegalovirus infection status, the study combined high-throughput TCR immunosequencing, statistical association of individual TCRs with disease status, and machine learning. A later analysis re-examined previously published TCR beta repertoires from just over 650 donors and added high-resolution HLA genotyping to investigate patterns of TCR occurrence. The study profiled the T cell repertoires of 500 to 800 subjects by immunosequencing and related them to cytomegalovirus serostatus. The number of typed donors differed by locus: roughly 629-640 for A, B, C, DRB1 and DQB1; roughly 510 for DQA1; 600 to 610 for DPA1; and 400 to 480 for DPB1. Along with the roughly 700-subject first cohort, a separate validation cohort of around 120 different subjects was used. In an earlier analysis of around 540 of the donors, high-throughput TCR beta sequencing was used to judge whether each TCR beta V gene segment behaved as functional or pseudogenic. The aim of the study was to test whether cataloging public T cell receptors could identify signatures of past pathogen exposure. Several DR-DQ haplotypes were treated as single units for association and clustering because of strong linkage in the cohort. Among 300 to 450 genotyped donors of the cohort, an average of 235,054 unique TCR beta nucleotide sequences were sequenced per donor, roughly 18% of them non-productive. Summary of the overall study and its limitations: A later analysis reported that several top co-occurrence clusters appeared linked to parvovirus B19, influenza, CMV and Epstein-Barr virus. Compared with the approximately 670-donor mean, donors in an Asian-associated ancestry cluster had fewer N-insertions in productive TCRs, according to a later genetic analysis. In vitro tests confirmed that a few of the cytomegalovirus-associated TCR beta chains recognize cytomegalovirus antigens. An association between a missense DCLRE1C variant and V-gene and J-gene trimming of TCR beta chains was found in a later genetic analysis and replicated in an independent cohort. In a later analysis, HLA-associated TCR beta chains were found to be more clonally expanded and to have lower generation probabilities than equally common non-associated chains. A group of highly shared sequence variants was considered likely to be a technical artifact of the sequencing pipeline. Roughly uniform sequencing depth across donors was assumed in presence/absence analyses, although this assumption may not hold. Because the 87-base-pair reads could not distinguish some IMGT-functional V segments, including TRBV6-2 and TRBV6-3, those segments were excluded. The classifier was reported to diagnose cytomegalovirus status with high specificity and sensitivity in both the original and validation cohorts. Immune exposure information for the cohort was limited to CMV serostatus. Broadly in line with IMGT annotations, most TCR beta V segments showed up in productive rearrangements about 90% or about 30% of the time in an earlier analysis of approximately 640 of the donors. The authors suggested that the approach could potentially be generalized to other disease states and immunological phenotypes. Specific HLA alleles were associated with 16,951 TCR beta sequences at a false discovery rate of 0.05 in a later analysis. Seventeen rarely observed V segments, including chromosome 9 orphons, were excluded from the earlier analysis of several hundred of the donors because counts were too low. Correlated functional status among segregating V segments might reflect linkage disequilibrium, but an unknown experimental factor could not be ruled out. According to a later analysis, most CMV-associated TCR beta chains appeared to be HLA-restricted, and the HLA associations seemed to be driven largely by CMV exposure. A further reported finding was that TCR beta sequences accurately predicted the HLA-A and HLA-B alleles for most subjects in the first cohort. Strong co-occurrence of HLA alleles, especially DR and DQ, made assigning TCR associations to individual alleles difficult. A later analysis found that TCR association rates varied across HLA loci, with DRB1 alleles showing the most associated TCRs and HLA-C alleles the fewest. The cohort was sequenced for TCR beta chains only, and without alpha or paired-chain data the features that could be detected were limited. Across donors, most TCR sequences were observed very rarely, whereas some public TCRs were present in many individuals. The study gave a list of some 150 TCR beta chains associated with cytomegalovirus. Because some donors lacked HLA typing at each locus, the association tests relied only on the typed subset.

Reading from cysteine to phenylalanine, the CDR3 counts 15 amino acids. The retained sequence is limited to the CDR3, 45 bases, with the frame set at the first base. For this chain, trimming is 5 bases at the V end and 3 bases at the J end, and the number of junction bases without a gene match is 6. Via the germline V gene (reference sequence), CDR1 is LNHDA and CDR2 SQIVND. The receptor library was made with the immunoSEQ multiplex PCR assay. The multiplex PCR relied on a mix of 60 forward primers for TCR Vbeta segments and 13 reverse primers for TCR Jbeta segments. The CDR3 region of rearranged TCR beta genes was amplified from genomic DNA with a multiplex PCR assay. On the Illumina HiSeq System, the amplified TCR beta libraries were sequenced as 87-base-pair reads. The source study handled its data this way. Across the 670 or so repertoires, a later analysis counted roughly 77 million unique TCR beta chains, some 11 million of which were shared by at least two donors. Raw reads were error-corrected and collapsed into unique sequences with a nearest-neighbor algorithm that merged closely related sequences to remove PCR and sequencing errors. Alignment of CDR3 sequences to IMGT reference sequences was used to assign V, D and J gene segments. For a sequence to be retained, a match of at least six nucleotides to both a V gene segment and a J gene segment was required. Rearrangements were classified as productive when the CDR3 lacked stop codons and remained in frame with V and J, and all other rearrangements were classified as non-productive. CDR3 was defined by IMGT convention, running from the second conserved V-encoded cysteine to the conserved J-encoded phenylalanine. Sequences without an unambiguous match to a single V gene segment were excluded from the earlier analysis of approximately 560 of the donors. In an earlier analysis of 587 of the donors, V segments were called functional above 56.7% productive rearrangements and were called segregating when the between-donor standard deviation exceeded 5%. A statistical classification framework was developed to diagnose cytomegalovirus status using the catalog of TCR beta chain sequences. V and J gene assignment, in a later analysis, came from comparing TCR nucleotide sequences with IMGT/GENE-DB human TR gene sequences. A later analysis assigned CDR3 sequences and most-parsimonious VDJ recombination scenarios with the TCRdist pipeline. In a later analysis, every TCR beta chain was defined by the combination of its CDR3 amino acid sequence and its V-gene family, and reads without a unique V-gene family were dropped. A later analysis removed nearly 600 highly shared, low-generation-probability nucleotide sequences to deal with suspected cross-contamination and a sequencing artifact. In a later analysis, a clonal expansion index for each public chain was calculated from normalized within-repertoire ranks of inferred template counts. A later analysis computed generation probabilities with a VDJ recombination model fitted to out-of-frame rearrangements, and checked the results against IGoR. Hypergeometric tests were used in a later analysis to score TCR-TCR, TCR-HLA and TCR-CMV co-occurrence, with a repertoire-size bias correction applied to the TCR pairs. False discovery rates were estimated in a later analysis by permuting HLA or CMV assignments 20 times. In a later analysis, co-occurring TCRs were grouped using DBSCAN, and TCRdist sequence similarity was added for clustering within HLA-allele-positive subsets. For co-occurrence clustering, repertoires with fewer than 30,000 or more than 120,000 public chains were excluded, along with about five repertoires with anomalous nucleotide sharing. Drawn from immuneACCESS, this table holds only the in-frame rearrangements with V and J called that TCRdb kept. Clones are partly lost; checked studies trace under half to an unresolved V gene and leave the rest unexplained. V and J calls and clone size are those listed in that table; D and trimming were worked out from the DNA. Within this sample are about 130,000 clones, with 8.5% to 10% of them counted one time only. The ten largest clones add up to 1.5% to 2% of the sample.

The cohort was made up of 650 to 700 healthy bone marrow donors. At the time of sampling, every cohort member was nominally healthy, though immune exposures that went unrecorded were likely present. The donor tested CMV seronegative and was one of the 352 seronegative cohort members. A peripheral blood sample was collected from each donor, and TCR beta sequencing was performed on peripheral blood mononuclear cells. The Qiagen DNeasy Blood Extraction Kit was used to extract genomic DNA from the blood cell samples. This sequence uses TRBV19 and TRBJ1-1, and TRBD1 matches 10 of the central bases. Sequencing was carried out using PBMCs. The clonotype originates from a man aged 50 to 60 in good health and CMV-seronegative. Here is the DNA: TGTGCCAGTAGTGAACCGGGACAGGGGTACACTGAAGCTTTCTTT. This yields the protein CASSEPGQGYTEAFF.